The 3 T cell receptor beta chains reported below all come from one sample, sequenced in a study of blood T cell repertoires in COVID-19. Assay used: immunoSEQ multiplex PCR; TCRdb lists only in-frame clones, some missing. The sample lists around 160,000 clones, 75% to 85% occurring once. Sequencing was performed on PBMCs or T cells enriched from blood (not recorded which). Source of these receptors: a woman in her sixties or seventies who had recovered from COVID-19.

This sequence joins TRBV3-1 (or the pseudogene TRBV3-2) and TRBJ1-2; 8 nucleotides line up with TRBD1. The CDR3 has 14 residues. With 4 bases clipped from V and 2 bases from J, the junction kept 3 bases outside the gene matches. In germline, CDR1 is LGHDT, CDR2 YNNKEL (reference sequence). DNA for the CDR3: TGTGCCAGCAGCCGGACAGGGCTGAACTATGGCTACACCTTC. Amino acids: CASSRTGLNYGYTF.

This chain uses TRBV6-5 with TRBJ1-1; D might be TRBD1 (6 bases). The V end lost 0 bases, the J end lost 4 bases, and 12 bases lay between the germline ends. The CDR3 consists of 15 residues. Germline CDR1 reads MNHEY; CDR2 reads SVGAGI. The CDR3 DNA reads TGTGCCAGCAGTTACTCGAAGACAGGAGGCACTGAAGCTTTCTTT. Its protein is CASSYSKTGGTEAFF.

This chain uses TRBV9 with TRBJ2-2; 7 nucleotides agree with TRBD2. There are 16 residues in the CDR3. J gave up 7 bases and V 2 bases, and 11 bases lay outside the gene matches. The germline gives CDR1 SGDLS, CDR2 YYNGEE. The CDR3 nucleotides read TGTGCCAGCAGCGTGAGACCGGGGGGACTGGGCGGGGAGCTGTTTTTT. This translates into CASSVRPGGLGGELFF.